Presented here are 30 T cell receptor beta chains from one specimen sequenced in a study of T cell responses to AZD1222 COVID-19 vaccine. Here immunoSEQ multiplex PCR was the method, and the copy in TCRdb shows in-frame clones only, minus some. The repertoire consists of 80,000 to 100,000 clones, with 70% to 90% occurring once and the leading ten covering approximately 5.2%. The sample here was peripheral blood, taken 28 days after the second AZD1222 dose. These TCRs come from an adult who received the AZD1222 COVID-19 vaccine.

The V and J genes are TRBV5-1 and TRBJ2-1, with D perhaps assigned TRBD1 or TRBD2 (5 bases each). The CDR3 is made up of 14 amino acids. From germline, CDR1 is SGHRS and CDR2 YFSETQ. Trimming took off 6 bases at V and 7 bases at J, with 17 bases between the two ends. CDR3 residues: CASNLGELANEQFF. In DNA form, the CDR3 reads TGCGCCAGCAACCTGGGGGAGCTAGCAAATGAGCAGTTCTTC.

The chain combines TRBV3-1 (or the pseudogene TRBV3-2) with TRBJ2-7, with a possible D match to TRBD2 (6 bases). Germline V gene sequence: CDR1 LGHDT, CDR2 YNNKEL (reference sequence). The CDR3 is 14 residues long. V lost 1 base and J lost 6, with 13 bases in between. The CDR3 nucleotides are TGTGCCAGCAGCCAAGTGTCGGGGGAACCCGAGCAGTACTTC. It codes for CASSQVSGEPEQYF.

CDR3: CASSQVPDNEQFF. CDR3 coding DNA: TGTGCCAGCAGCCAAGTGCCGGACAATGAGCAGTTCTTC. V usage is TRBV4-2 and J usage is TRBJ2-1; D unresolved. Trimming removed 1 base from V and 5 bases from J, with 6 bases in between. This CDR3 contains 13 residues. Germline loops: CDR1 LGHNA, CDR2 YNFKEQ.

The V and J genes are TRBV3-1 (or the pseudogene TRBV3-2) and TRBJ1-6; possibly TRBD1 for D (6 bases). Per germline, CDR1 LGHDT and CDR2 YNNKEL (reference sequence). V lost 0 bases to trimming and J lost 2 bases, with 14 bases between them. The length of the CDR3 is 18 residues. The CDR3: CASSQDLSRGPYNSPLHF. In nucleotides, the CDR3 is TGTGCCAGCAGCCAAGATCTTTCTCGGGGGCCCTATAATTCACCCCTCCACTTT.

The CDR3 DNA follows: TGTGCCAGCAGTGGAAGTGAGGGAGTTAATCAGCCCCAGCATTTT. Translation: CASSGSEGVNQPQHF. The genes are TRBV25-1 and TRBJ1-5; D uncertain. V was shortened by 4 bases and J by 4 bases, with 14 bases between the two germline ends. CDR1 is MGHDK and CDR2 is SYGVNS in the germline V gene. The CDR3 is made up of 15 amino acids.

This chain joins TRBV5-6 and TRBJ1-3; TRBD1 is a possible D gene (6 bases). V lost 4 bases and J lost 4, with 9 bases in between. Germline V gene sequence: CDR1 SGHDT, CDR2 YYEEEE. CDR3 length: 13 residues. In DNA, the CDR3 is TGTGCCAGCAGCCAACAGGGAGGAAACACCATATATTTT. It translates to CASSQQGGNTIYF. Full variable domain (missing parts from reference TRBV5-6 and TRBJ1-3): DAGVTQSPTHLIKTRGQQVTLRCSPKSGHDTVSWYQQALGQGPQFIFQYYEEEERQRGNFPDRFSGHQFPNYSSELNVNALLLGDSALYLCASSQQGGNTIYFGEGSWLTVV.

The CDR3 DNA sequence: TGTGCCAGTAGCACCGGGCGGGGGTTTGATATCCCTGAAGCTTTCTTT. The encoded protein is CASSTGRGFDIPEAFF. The chain couples TRBV19 to TRBJ1-1; tentatively, D is TRBD1 (5 bases). Trimming removed 6 bases at V and 6 bases at J, with 23 bases between. The length of the CDR3 is 16 residues. The germline V gene encodes CDR1 LNHDA and CDR2 SQIVND (reference sequence).

This chain links TRBV7-9 with TRBJ2-5; 8 nucleotides line up with TRBD1. The length of the CDR3 is 19 residues. The germline V gene has CDR1 SEHNR and CDR2 FQNEAQ (reference sequence). V gave up 8 bases and J gave up 2 bases; unmatched junction bases: 22. CDR3 amino acids: CASLRYTYRGTTGQETQYF. In nucleotides, the CDR3 is TGTGCCAGCCTCCGATACACTTACAGGGGGACAACCGGTCAAGAGACCCAGTACTTC.

The chain combines TRBV6-2 or TRBV6-3 with TRBJ2-7, with TRBD1 as a possible D gene (6 bases). Germline V CDR1 and CDR2: MNHEY, SVGEGT. The CDR3 runs 13 residues. Trimming left V 6 bases short and J 3 bases short, with 12 bases between. CDR3 region: CASSRTANYEQYF. CDR3 nucleotide sequence: TGTGCCAGCAGCCGGACAGCGAACTACGAGCAGTACTTC.

The chain links TRBV2 to TRBJ1-2; no reliable D call. CDR1 and CDR2 (germline): SNHLY, FYNNEI. Trimming left V 0 bases short and J 3 bases short, with 8 bases between. The CDR3 totals 14 residues. In DNA form, the CDR3 reads TGTGCCAGCAGTGAAGCTCGGCAAGACTATGGCTACACCTTC. Its translation is CASSEARQDYGYTF. Based on the CDR3 plus reference TRBV2 and TRBJ1-2, the full variable domain is EPEVTQTPSHQVTQMGQEVILRCVPISNHLYFYWYRQILGQKVEFLVSFYNNEISEKSEIFDDQFSVERPDGSNFTLKIRSTKLEDSAMYFCASSEARQDYGYTFGSGTRLTVV.

This chain connects TRBV11-2 to TRBJ1-3; D may be TRBD1 (6 bases). The CDR3 extends over 15 amino acids. CDR1 SGHAT and CDR2 FQNNGV come from the germline V gene. V dropped 1 base and J dropped 4 bases, with 11 bases sitting between them. The CDR3 reads CASSLVDRPGNTIYF. Written as DNA, the CDR3 is TGTGCCAGCAGCTTAGTCGACAGGCCCGGAAACACCATATATTTT.

The genes are TRBV3-1 (or the pseudogene TRBV3-2) and TRBJ1-6, with D uncertain. V was pared by 4 bases and J by 1 base, with 8 bases between. The CDR3 covers 15 residues. The germline V gene has CDR1 LGHDT and CDR2 YNNKEL (reference sequence). The CDR3 here is CASSRSESYNSPLHF. CDR3 nucleotide sequence: TGTGCCAGCAGCCGTAGTGAATCCTATAATTCACCCCTCCACTTT.

This clone was counted a single time. V and J are TRBV5-8 and TRBJ2-1, with TRBD2 identical over 9 bases. The V gene end was trimmed by 6 bases and the J gene end by 8 bases; junction bases not matched to a gene: 6. This CDR3 spans 13 amino acids. Germline V gives CDR1 SGHTS, CDR2 YDEGEE. The CDR3 region has the DNA TGTGCCAGCACCCCGGGACTAGCCTATGAGCAGTTCTTC. This gives the protein CASTPGLAYEQFF.

This clone was seen a single time. Sequence at one end of the junction differs from germline and may be a read error. This rearrangement joins TRBV3-1 (or the pseudogene TRBV3-2) to TRBJ1-3; no clear D gene. CDR3 length equals 14 residues. Germline loops: CDR1 LGHDT, CDR2 YNNKEL (reference sequence). The CDR3 region has the DNA TGTGCCAGCAGCCAAGAAGTTCCTGGGAACACCATATATTTT. Translating gives CASSQEVPGNTIYF.

This clone was detected once. The chain joins TRBV7-6 to TRBJ1-6, with unresolved D. This CDR3 comprises 15 residues. Germline V gene data show CDR1 as SGHVS and CDR2 as FNYEAQ. Trimming left V 5 bases short and J 9 bases short, with 17 bases between. The CDR3: CASSPSGGFTSPLHF. The CDR3 coding sequence is TGTGCCAGCAGCCCATCGGGTGGATTTACTTCACCCCTCCACTTT.

The CDR3 spells CASSFYGGNEQFF. The CDR3, as DNA: TGTGCCAGCAGTTTTTACGGTGGGAATGAGCAGTTCTTC. V and J are TRBV6-5 and TRBJ2-1; D is ambiguous. The CDR3 sequence is 13 residues long. CDR1 MNHEY and CDR2 SVGAGI come from the germline V gene. V was trimmed by 4 bases and J by 7 bases, leaving 11 bases between them.

The genes are TRBV5-1 and TRBJ1-6, with D uncertain. This CDR3 spans 16 amino acids. The germline CDR1 and CDR2 sequences are SGHRS and YFSETQ. V was cut by 1 base and J by 0 bases, with 8 bases left in between. CDR3 nucleotide sequence: TGCGCCAGCAGCTTGACCGGGAGCTCCTATAATTCACCCCTCCACTTT. Translating it yields CASSLTGSSYNSPLHF.

The chain joins TRBV19 to TRBJ2-5, with D hard to call. The CDR3 runs 12 residues. Trimming took off 5 bases at V and 5 bases at J, with 9 bases between the two ends. In germline, CDR1 is LNHDA, CDR2 SQIVND (reference sequence). The CDR3 nucleotides are TGTGCCAGTAGTGGTAACACGGAGACCCAGTACTTC. This encodes CASSGNTETQYF.

For the CDR3, the DNA is TGTGCCAGCAGCCCCGCAGCGATCCATGGCTACACCTTC. This codes for CASSPAAIHGYTF. V usage is TRBV6-5 and J usage is TRBJ1-2; no definite D call. Germline V gene sequence: CDR1 MNHEY, CDR2 SVGAGI. This CDR3 region has 13 residues. V lost 6 bases, J lost 6 bases, and 14 bases lay in between.

The V and J genes are TRBV19 and TRBJ1-6, with 9 bases aligning to TRBD1. Germline V gene lookup returns CDR1 LNHDA and CDR2 SQIVND (reference sequence). The CDR3 has 15 amino acids. V shed 4 bases and J 9 bases; nucleotides not matched to a gene: 7. The DNA of the CDR3 is TGTGCCAGTAGTAGGAGGGACAGGGTTGGTTCACCCCTCCACTTT. Amino acids: CASSRRDRVGSPLHF.

This chain joins TRBV21-1 and TRBJ1-3; TRBD1, the D gene given by the table, was not confirmed from the DNA. TRBV21-1 is deemed a pseudogene. The CDR3 has 14 amino acids. The chain's CDR3 is CASSPGHSGNTIYF. The CDR3 DNA reads as TGTGCCAGCAGCCCGGGACACTCTGGAAACACCATATATTTT.

V gene TRBV13 combines with J gene TRBJ1-3, with D uncertain. This CDR3 is 14 amino acids long. Trimming took off 5 bases at V and 1 base at J, with 9 bases between the two ends. CDR1 and CDR2 from the germline V gene are PRHDT and FYEKMQ (reference sequence). The DNA of the CDR3 is TGTGCCAGCAGCCCGATGGGATCTGGAAACACCATATATTTT. This gives the protein CASSPMGSGNTIYF.

The chain couples TRBV6-5 to TRBJ1-2, with D unclear. Germline-derived CDR1 and CDR2 are MNHEY and SVGAGI. There are 12 residues in the CDR3. V was shortened by 7 bases and J by 8 bases, with 14 bases between the two germline ends. CDR3 amino acids: CASMGLDGGYTF. CDR3 coding DNA: TGTGCCAGCATGGGCCTTGACGGGGGCTACACCTTC.

This clone was recorded only once. The gene calls are TRBV3-1 (or the pseudogene TRBV3-2) and TRBJ2-5; D call uncertain. CDR1 is LGHDT and CDR2 is YNNKEL in the germline V gene (reference sequence). The CDR3 is made up of 15 amino acids. Trimming shortened V by 5 bases and J by 5 bases, and 18 bases separated the two germline ends. The CDR3 loop reads CASSVGPTPRETQYF. In nucleotides, the CDR3 is TGTGCCAGCAGCGTTGGGCCAACGCCGAGGGAGACCCAGTACTTC.

The gene calls are TRBV19 and TRBJ2-3, with a tentative D call TRBD1 (6 bases). The CDR3 consists of 14 residues. The V end lost 1 base, the J end lost 2 bases, and 7 bases lay between the germline ends. Germline V gives CDR1 LNHDA, CDR2 SQIVND (reference sequence). The CDR3 DNA is TGTGCCAGTAGTATAGGACAGGCCACAGATACGCAGTATTTT. Its protein is CASSIGQATDTQYF.

The chain carries TRBV10-3 and TRBJ2-7; D is unclear. V was cut by 5 bases and J by 5 bases, with 7 bases left in between. Per the germline V gene, CDR1 is ENHRY and CDR2 is SYGVKD. The CDR3 is 11 residues long. CDR3 region: CAISSRNEQYF. CDR3 nucleotides: TGTGCCATCAGTTCCCGGAACGAGCAGTACTTC.

The chain employs TRBV3-1 (or the pseudogene TRBV3-2) and TRBJ1-2, with D uncertain. Trimming stripped 6 bases from V and 4 bases from J, with 9 bases between. Germline V gives CDR1 LGHDT, CDR2 YNNKEL (reference sequence). This CDR3 spans 12 amino acids. CDR3 sequence reads: CASRSSGYGYTF. The CDR3 region has the DNA TGTGCCAGCAGGTCGAGCGGCTATGGCTACACCTTC.

This clone was picked up one time. CDR3: CASSYISRGNQETQYF. CDR3 bases: TGTGCCAGCAGTTACATTTCGCGGGGAAACCAAGAGACCCAGTACTTC. The chain couples TRBV6-5 to TRBJ2-5; a weak D match, TRBD2 (6 bases). V lost 2 bases, J lost 0 bases, and 13 bases lay in between. Germline lookup yields CDR1 MNHEY and CDR2 SVGAGI. This CDR3 is 16 amino acids long.

A word on this clone: The junction differs from germline at one of its ends, possibly a read error. The chain carries TRBV19 and TRBJ2-7; D not resolved. Germline CDR1 reads LNHDA; CDR2 reads SQIVND (reference sequence). The CDR3 is 13 amino acids. CDR3 in DNA: TGTGCCAGTTCTCCCGAGAGCTCCTACGAGCGGTACTTC. Protein sequence: CASSPESSYERYF.

This sequence joins TRBV3-1 (or the pseudogene TRBV3-2) and TRBJ2-5; TRBD2 aligns across 12 bases. The germline V gene has CDR1 LGHDT and CDR2 YNNKEL (reference sequence). Trimming removed 0 bases from V and 4 bases from J; junction bases left unmatched: 6. The CDR3 is made up of 17 amino acids. The DNA for the CDR3 is TGTGCCAGCAGCCAAGATCGACTAGCGGGGGTCTTAGAGACCCAGTACTTC. Its translation is CASSQDRLAGVLETQYF.